This passage covers 2 T cell receptor beta chains from one sample sequenced in a study of T cell repertoires in cytomegalovirus infection. TCRdb recomputed calls from the reads with MiXCR, one row per CDR3 protein. The table shows 150,000 to 200,000 distinct CDR3 sequences, with 28% occurring only once. The sequenced sample consisted of PBMCs. The receptors shown here come from a human donor in good health (CMV status not recorded). Some clones in this sample may be carry-over from other donors' samples.

The chain carries TRBV11-2 and TRBJ2-5; 8 positions agree with TRBD2. CDR1 is SGHAT, CDR2 FQNNGV, per germline. The V and J ends lost 3 bases and 7 bases, in that order; junction bases with no gene match: 13. The CDR3 totals 16 residues. For the CDR3, the DNA is TGTGCCAGCAGCTTTACCAGCGGGGGACCTATTGGGACCCAGTACTTC. Its translation: CASSFTSGGPIGTQYF.

CDR3 sequence (DNA): TGTGCCAGTAGTACGGGGCCCCCCGGGGAGCTGTTTTTT. Translated: CASSTGPPGELFF. The chain recombines TRBV19 with TRBJ2-2; perhaps D is TRBD1 or TRBD2 (5 bases each). CDR3 size: 13 residues. From germline, CDR1 is LNHDA and CDR2 SQIVND (reference sequence). The germline V and J ends were trimmed by 4 bases and 6 bases, with 9 bases remaining between them.